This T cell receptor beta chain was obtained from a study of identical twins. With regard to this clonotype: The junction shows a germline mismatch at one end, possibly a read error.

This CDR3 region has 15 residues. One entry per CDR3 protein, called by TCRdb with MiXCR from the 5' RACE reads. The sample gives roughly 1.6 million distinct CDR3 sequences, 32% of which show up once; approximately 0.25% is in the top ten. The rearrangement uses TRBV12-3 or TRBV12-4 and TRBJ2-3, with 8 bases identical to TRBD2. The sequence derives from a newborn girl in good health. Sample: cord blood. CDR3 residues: CAGSSPGGRADTQYF. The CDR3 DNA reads TGTGCCGGCAGTTCCCCGGGGGGGCGCGCAGATACGCAGTATTTT.